This TCR beta chain is from a study of T-cell reconstitution after alpha-beta-depleted transplantation in children. Using unique molecular identifiers, the investigators prepared the TCRbeta library. TCRdb processed the PCR reads anew with MiXCR; each CDR3 protein has one entry. This table has fewer than 350,000 distinct CDR3 sequences, 10% appearing once. This clonotype was observed at least ten times. The source of this sequence is a boy under three years old with acute myeloid leukemia, due to receive a stem cell transplant. Sequencing was performed on PBMCs, taken before TCRalphabeta/CD19-depleted stem cell transplant.

CDR3 sequence (DNA): TGCAGTGCTAGAGGGGAGACCCAGTACTTC. Translation: CSARGETQYF. The V and J genes are TRBV20-1 and TRBJ2-5; D uncertain. V gave up 1 base and J gave up 5 bases, with 2 bases separating them. The CDR3 has 10 amino acids. Germline-derived CDR1 and CDR2 are DFQATT and SNEGSKA (reference sequence).